The 27 T cell receptor beta chains below were found in one sample sequenced in a study of OX40 agonist ivuxolimab in advanced cancers. Receptor libraries were prepared by the immunoSEQ multiplex PCR assay. The clones in this table, taken by TCRdb from immuneACCESS, are in-frame only. Not every clone is retained; where verified, under half of the shortfall comes from an unresolved V gene, and the cause of the rest is unknown. This sample lists roughly 41,000 clones; over 75% were detected once. The ten largest clonotypes hold 4.9% of the sample. Sequenced here: CD4+ or CD8+ T cells sorted from blood, sampled in a trial of the OX40 agonist ivuxolimab. The receptor source for this set is an adult with an advanced solid tumor such as melanoma, head and neck, liver or kidney cancer.

The chain carries TRBV9 and TRBJ2-1; 7 bases map to TRBD2. Germline assignment: CDR1 SGDLS and CDR2 YYNGEE. With V trimmed by 1 base and J by 10 bases, 2 bases remained unmatched. The CDR3 loop spans 12 amino acids. The CDR3 DNA sequence: TGTGCCAGCAGCGTATGGGAGGGGGAGCAGTTCTTC. It yields the protein CASSVWEGEQFF.

The genes are TRBV9 and TRBJ2-3; possibly TRBD1 for D (6 bases). With 4 bases removed from V and 0 bases from J, the gap between germline ends came to 9 bases. Germline values: CDR1 SGDLS, CDR2 YYNGEE. The CDR3 runs 14 residues. This CDR3 reads CASSSQGSTDTQYF. The CDR3 bases are TGTGCCAGCAGCTCCCAGGGGAGCACAGATACGCAGTATTTT.

This chain links TRBV2 with TRBJ1-5; TRBD1 agrees at 7 bases. With V trimmed by 6 bases and J by 2 bases, 4 bases remained unmatched. The CDR3 is made up of 14 amino acids. The germline CDR1 and CDR2 sequences are SNHLY and FYNNEI. CDR3 region: CASSGTVGNQPQHF. The CDR3 bases are TGTGCCAGCAGCGGGACAGTCGGCAATCAGCCCCAGCATTTT.

The V gene is TRBV27, the J gene TRBJ1-1; 10 bases map to TRBD1. V lost 4 bases and J lost 4; bases outside the gene matches: 12. The germline CDR1 and CDR2 sequences are MNHEY and SMNVEV (reference sequence). The CDR3 has 17 residues. For the CDR3, the DNA is TGTGCCAGCAGTTCGTGGGACAGGGGTTGGATCGGCACTGAAGCTTTCTTT. Its translation: CASSSWDRGWIGTEAFF.

J is TRBJ2-3 and V is TRBV18; the match to TRBD2 covers 16 bases. This CDR3 comprises 21 residues. Trimming removed 0 bases from V and 6 bases from J; junction bases left unmatched: 15. The germline CDR1 and CDR2 sequences are KGHSH and LQKENI. CDR3 nucleotide sequence: TGTGCCAGCTCACCACCCCCAGGAGCCGGGACTAGCGGGAGGGCCTGGGATACGCAGTATTTT. It codes for CASSPPPGAGTSGRAWDTQYF. The entire variable domain, with the rest obtained from reference TRBV18 and TRBJ2-3, is as follows: NAGVMQNPRHLVRRRGQEARLRCSPMKGHSHVYWYRQLPEEGLKFMVYLQKENIIDESGMPKERFSAEFPKEGPSILRIQQVVRGDSAAYFCASSPPPGAGTSGRAWDTQYFGPGTRLTVL.

By share, this clone ranks as medium-sized. The chain joins TRBV7-9 to TRBJ2-2, with D perhaps TRBD2 (6 bases). Germline-derived CDR1 and CDR2 are SEHNR and FQNEAQ (reference sequence). V lost 5 bases and J 2 bases, leaving 12 bases between the germline ends. There are 15 residues in the CDR3. CDR3 loop: CASSGGIINTGELFF. The CDR3 DNA reads as TGTGCCAGCAGCGGCGGGATTATAAACACCGGGGAGCTGTTTTTT.

This chain links TRBV18 with TRBJ1-1; D is unresolved. V lost 6 bases and J lost 3, with 17 bases in between. CDR3 size: 15 residues. CDR1 is KGHSH, CDR2 LQKENI, per germline. The chain's CDR3 is CASSLGPLLYTEAFF. The CDR3 region has the DNA TGTGCCAGCTCCTTAGGGCCCTTGTTGTACACTGAAGCTTTCTTT.

V gene TRBV7-6 combines with J gene TRBJ1-6, with TRBD1 as a possible D gene (5 bases). Trimming removed 4 bases at V and 2 bases at J, with 12 bases between. Per germline, CDR1 SGHVS and CDR2 FNYEAQ. The CDR3 runs 16 residues. DNA of the CDR3: TGTGCCAGCAGCTCCGGGGACGGTACCTATAATTCACCCCTCCACTTT. It codes for CASSSGDGTYNSPLHF.

J is TRBJ2-7 and V is TRBV19, with 7 bases identical to TRBD1. Germline loops: CDR1 LNHDA, CDR2 SQIVND (reference sequence). The length of the CDR3 is 14 residues. V lost 5 bases to trimming and J lost 2 bases; unmatched junction nucleotides: 6. CDR3 nucleotide sequence: TGTGCCAGTAGTCGACAGGGAACCCCCTACGAGCAGTACTTC. Residues: CASSRQGTPYEQYF.

The gene calls are TRBV5-4 and TRBJ2-3; D may be TRBD1 (5 bases). The CDR3 runs to 15 residues. Trimming cost V 1 base and J 0 bases, with 9 bases left between them. Germline-derived CDR1 and CDR2 are SGHNT and YYREEE (reference sequence). CDR3 sequence reads: CASSLPGHSTDTQYF. The CDR3 DNA is TGTGCCAGCAGCTTGCCCGGACACAGCACAGATACGCAGTATTTT.

The chain carries TRBV4-1 and TRBJ2-2; no firm D call. Germline CDR1 MGHRA, CDR2 YSYEKL. Trimming shortened V by 3 bases and J by 1 base, and 6 bases separated the two germline ends. This CDR3 contains 14 residues. The CDR3 sequence is CASSHAGNTGELFF. The CDR3 DNA is TGCGCCAGCAGCCACGCAGGGAACACCGGGGAGCTGTTTTTT.

Here the CDR3 reads CASSEGTGELFF. As DNA, the CDR3 is TGTGCCAGCAGCGAAGGCACCGGGGAGCTGTTTTTT. The chain employs TRBV11-1 and TRBJ2-2; D gene unclear. The CDR3 extends over 12 amino acids. V was pared by 5 bases and J by 4 bases, with 5 bases between. The germline V gene encodes CDR1 SGHAT and CDR2 FQDESV (reference sequence).

A single count supports this clone. The J gene is TRBJ2-3, the V gene TRBV27, with D possibly being TRBD1 or TRBD2 (5 bases each). The CDR3 spans 15 residues. CDR1 and CDR2 from the germline V gene are MNHEY and SMNVEV (reference sequence). V was trimmed by 3 bases and J by 6 bases, leaving 16 bases between them. The CDR3 sequence: CASSLSGTRRDTQYF. For the CDR3, the DNA is TGTGCCAGCAGTTTGTCCGGGACCCGCCGGGATACGCAGTATTTT.

J is TRBJ2-5 and V is TRBV15; 12 bases are a match to TRBD2. V lost 2 bases to trimming and J lost 4 bases; unmatched junction nucleotides: 11. The CDR3 contains 18 residues. Germline-derived CDR1 and CDR2 are LNHNV and YYDKDF (reference sequence). The CDR3: CATSRPTSGREGGETQYF. The CDR3 DNA reads as TGTGCCACCAGCAGACCGACTAGCGGGAGAGAGGGGGGAGAGACCCAGTACTTC.

The rearrangement uses TRBV10-3 and TRBJ1-6; TRBD1 is a possible D gene (5 bases). This CDR3 region has 15 residues. From germline, CDR1 is ENHRY and CDR2 SYGVKD. Trimming shortened V by 2 bases and J by 10 bases, and 15 bases separated the two germline ends. As DNA, the CDR3 is TGTGCCATCAGTGAGAGAGGGGAGTCGGGCTCACCCCTCCACTTT. Translated, it gives CAISERGESGSPLHF.

As regards this clone: Other DNA sequences within the sample encode an identical CDR3. J is TRBJ2-7 and V is TRBV7-6; unclear D gene. V lost 2 bases and J lost 4, with 9 bases in between. Germline V gives CDR1 SGHVS, CDR2 FNYEAQ. This CDR3 region has 13 residues. The CDR3 DNA follows: TGTGCCAGCAGCTTAAGTGGTAGTTACGAGCAGTACTTC. This encodes CASSLSGSYEQYF.

The chain combines TRBV6-1 with TRBJ2-7; D call uncertain. Between the trimmed V and J ends, which lost 2 bases and 2 bases, there was a span of 10 bases. The CDR3 runs to 14 residues. Germline V lookup: CDR1 MNHNS, CDR2 SASEGT. The CDR3 loop reads CASSEIMFAYEQYV. The CDR3 DNA reads as TGTGCCAGCAGTGAAATCATGTTTGCCTACGAGCAGTACGTC.

This chain connects TRBV28 to TRBJ2-2; 11 bases are a match to TRBD2. The length of the CDR3 is 18 residues. Germline V gene data show CDR1 as MDHEN and CDR2 as SYDVKM. V shed 3 bases, J shed 3 bases, and the junction held 9 bases outside the gene matches. The CDR3 bases are TGTGCCAGCAGTTTCGGACTAGCGGGCCCAATAGACACCGGGGAGCTGTTTTTT. This sequence encodes CASSFGLAGPIDTGELFF.

The rearrangement links TRBV4-3 to TRBJ2-1; 7 bases fit TRBD2. From germline, CDR1 is LGHNA and CDR2 YSLEER. The V segment lost 0 bases and the J segment 4 bases; nucleotides outside the gene matches: 9. The CDR3 covers 17 residues. DNA for the CDR3: TGCGCCAGCAGCCAAGATTTTGCTAGCGGAACTTACAATGAGCAGTTCTTC. As protein: CASSQDFASGTYNEQFF.

The genes are TRBV7-8 and TRBJ2-7, with D perhaps assigned TRBD1 or TRBD2 (5 bases each). Deletions cut 2 bases from V and 2 bases from J, with 16 bases between. Looked up from germline, CDR1 is SGHVS and CDR2 is FQNEAQ. The CDR3 contains 16 residues. The CDR3 loop is CASSLPGTPGPYEQYV. The CDR3 DNA sequence: TGTGCCAGCAGCTTACCCGGGACCCCTGGCCCCTACGAGCAGTACGTC.

This rearrangement joins TRBV27 to TRBJ2-3; 10 bases line up with TRBD2. Trimming at V came to 8 bases and at J to 1 base, leaving 6 bases not matched to a gene. From germline, CDR1 is MNHEY and CDR2 SMNVEV (reference sequence). The CDR3 extends over 15 amino acids. In nucleotides, the CDR3 is TGTGCCAGCTGGCTAGCGGGAGTGGGCACAGATACGCAGTATTTT. Amino acid sequence: CASWLAGVGTDTQYF.

This clone was found a few times. The V call is TRBV7-9, the J call TRBJ2-5, with D tentatively TRBD2 (6 bases). V was cut by 5 bases and J by 7 bases, with 14 bases left in between. This CDR3 is built from 13 residues. Per the germline V gene, CDR1 is SEHNR and CDR2 is FQNEAQ (reference sequence). CDR3 protein: CASSLSDGGTQYF. The CDR3 DNA follows: TGTGCCAGCAGCCTCTCAGACGGGGGGACCCAGTACTTC.

The chain couples TRBV6-5 to TRBJ2-1, with 8 bases aligning to TRBD2. The V gene's germline CDR1 is MNHEY and CDR2 SVGAGI. V lost 2 bases and J lost 3; bases outside the gene matches: 0. This CDR3 has 14 amino acids. CDR3 protein: CASSYREGYNEQFF. The DNA for the CDR3 is TGTGCCAGCAGTTACCGGGAGGGCTACAATGAGCAGTTCTTC.

The chain recombines TRBV7-3 with TRBJ1-1; TRBD1 is a possible D gene (6 bases). V was cut by 2 bases and J by 5 bases, with 9 bases left in between. This CDR3 has 13 residues. Germline CDR1 is SGHTA and CDR2 is FQGTGA. This CDR3 is CASSLWGQTEAFF. In DNA, the CDR3 is TGTGCCAGCAGCTTATGGGGGCAAACTGAAGCTTTCTTT.

This clone was seen only once. J is TRBJ2-7 and V is TRBV6-1, with 10 nucleotides matching TRBD1. V was clipped by 4 bases and J by 0 bases; unmatched bases: 9. The CDR3 is made up of 17 amino acids. Looked up from germline, CDR1 is MNHNS and CDR2 is SASEGT. The DNA of the CDR3 is TGTGCCAGCAGTGTGGGTCCGGGACAGGGGCTCTCCTACGAGCAGTACGTC. Its translation is CASSVGPGQGLSYEQYV.

This chain links TRBV2 with TRBJ1-5; TRBD1 agrees at 8 bases. V was pared by 7 bases and J by 8 bases, with 16 bases of the junction left unmatched. This CDR3 has 16 residues. Germline CDR1 reads SNHLY; CDR2 reads FYNNEI. CDR3 protein: CASMTGQEGWREPQHF. As DNA, the CDR3 is TGTGCCAGCATGACGGGACAGGAGGGTTGGAGAGAGCCCCAGCATTTT.

CDR3: CASSRLGGDGNTIYF. The CDR3 nucleotides read TGTGCCAGCAGCCGATTAGGGGGAGATGGAAACACCATATATTTT. The chain employs TRBV7-9 and TRBJ1-3, with D possibly being TRBD1 (6 bases). Germline V CDR1 and CDR2: SEHNR, FQNEAQ (reference sequence). The CDR3 loop spans 15 amino acids. V lost 5 bases and J 3 bases, leaving 14 bases between the germline ends. Full variable domain (rest looked up from reference TRBV7-9 and TRBJ1-3): DTGVSQNPRHKITKRGQNVTFRCDPISEHNRLYWYRQTLGQGPEFLTYFQNEAQLEKSRLLSDRFSAERPKGSFSTLEIQRTEQGDSAMYLCASSRLGGDGNTIYFGEGSWLTVV.